The present T cell receptor beta chain was sequenced within a study of blood T cell repertoires in COVID-19. The table came from immunoSEQ multiplex PCR; TCRdb's copy has only in-frame clones and leaves some out. The sample has 350,000 to 450,000 clones; over 75% are singletons. Trimming cost V 7 bases and J 2 bases, with 15 bases left between them. Germline CDR1 and CDR2: SGHTA and FQGNSA. This CDR3 comprises 15 residues. Sequencing was done on a sample of peripheral blood. J is TRBJ1-5 and V is TRBV7-2; perhaps TRBD1 as D (6 bases). The sequence derives from a woman aged 40 to 50 with COVID-19, enrolled during active disease. CDR3 sequence (DNA): TGTGCCAGCAATCTTGGGGGCCAGGGCAATCAGCCCCAGCATTTT. It yields the protein CASNLGGQGNQPQHF.